The following is a TCR beta chain sequence with its context. The target of this receptor is not known. No quality values exist for individual bases; no much larger clone is one base distant. These data come from a study of CD8+CD57+ T cells in acquired aplastic anemia (dated by TCRdb to the late 2010s). About the full investigation: A mean of around 3.3 ug of DNA, ranging from roughly 0.2 to 30 ug, was extracted from sorted CD4+ and CD8+ cells. A CD8+CD57+ expansion meant a frequency higher than the mean frequency seen in healthy subjects.

Profiling of TCR beta VDJ combinations and CDR3 sequences used genomic DNA as the template. An Illumina HiSeq 2000 was used for TCR repertoire sequencing. Per the original workflow: Repertoire assessment relied on Simpson's diversity index, CDR3 size and DJ length profiles, and TRBV/TRBJ rearrangement plots. The most abundant DNA sequence in the deep sequencing data was defined as the immunodominant clone. CDR3 amino acid sequences were screened for sharing across subjects and compared with published repertoires and the VDJdb database. TCRdb reworked the public reads: Q25 trimming with fastp, MiXCR clone assembly, productive beta chains retained. CDR3 protein sequences are deduplicated, and each keeps its most common genes and DNA. It is TCRdb's table, rather than the study itself, that gives the V and J calls and clone size. This sample lists about half a million distinct CDR3 sequences; 25% to 40% were detected once. Roughly 0.8% of the sample is held by the ten biggest clonotypes.

What the research found in general, with its limitations: CD8+ Simpson's diversity did not differ significantly between patients and healthy controls (P=0.060). Roughly 31 CD8+ CDR3 sequences were shared between patients and controls but appeared highly expressed in patients and within their immunodominant clones.

The patients picked for sequencing were ones in whom flow cytometry had shown an expansion of CD8+CD57+ cells. Every patient had severe acquired aplastic anemia, diagnosed using the International Study of Aplastic Anemia and Agranulocytosis and Camitta criteria. No patient had received any therapy when blood was sampled. TCR repertoires of sorted CD4+ and CD8+ blood T cells from severe aplastic anemia patients and healthy subjects were deep-sequenced in the study. In the USA, patient enrollment took place under clinicaltrials.gov protocols 00001620, 01623167, 00001397, 00071045, 00081523 and 00961064. Ficoll-Paque density gradient centrifugation was used to isolate peripheral blood mononuclear cells. Before DNA extraction, CD4+ and CD8+ T cells were sorted by FACS or by magnetic beads. Sequencing was carried out using sorted CD4+, CD8+, or CD8+CD57+ T cells (not recorded which) from PBMCs. The source of this sequence is a human donor with aplastic anemia.

Here the CDR3 is given as CASSTTDRTYSNQPQHF. In nucleotides, the sequence is TGTGCCAGCAGCACTACGGACAGGACCTATAGCAATCAGCCCCAGCATTTT. The V gene is TRBV11-2 and the J gene is TRBJ1-5, with 7 bases in between that match TRBD1. Here V drops 5 bases and J drops 0 bases, and the junction holds 10 bases not matched to any gene. The CDR3 starts with the cysteine, ends with the phenylalanine, and has 17 residues. Left in the record is the CDR3 DNA by itself, 51 bases read in frame from the first base. CDR1 SGHAT and CDR2 FQNNGV are derived from the germline V gene.